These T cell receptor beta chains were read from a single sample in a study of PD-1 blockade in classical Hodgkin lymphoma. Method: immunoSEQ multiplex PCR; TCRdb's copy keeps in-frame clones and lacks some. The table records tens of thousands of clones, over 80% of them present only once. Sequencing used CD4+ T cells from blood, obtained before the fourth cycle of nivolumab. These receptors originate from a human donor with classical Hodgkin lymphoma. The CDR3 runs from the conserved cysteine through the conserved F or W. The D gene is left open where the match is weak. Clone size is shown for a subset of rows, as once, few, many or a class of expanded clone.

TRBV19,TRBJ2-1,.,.,CASRSMSRYNEQFF,TGTGCCAGTAGGAGTATGTCGAGGTACAATGAGCAGTTCTTC
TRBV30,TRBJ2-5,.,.,CAWSGQETQYF,TGTGCCTGGAGTGGCCAAGAGACCCAGTACTTC
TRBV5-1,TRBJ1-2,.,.,CASSLGFNYGYTF,TGCGCCAGCAGCTTAGGGTTCAACTATGGCTACACCTTC
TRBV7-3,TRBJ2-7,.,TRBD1,CASSLWTGLSYEQYF,TGTGCCAGCAGCTTATGGACAGGGCTCTCCTACGAGCAGTACTTC
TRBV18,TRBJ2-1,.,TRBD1,CASSPPDRVEQFF,TGTGCCAGCTCACCCCCGGACAGGGTCGAGCAGTTCTTC
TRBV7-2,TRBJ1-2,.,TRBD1,CASSLERQGGYTF,TGTGCCAGCAGCTTAGAACGACAGGGCGGCTACACCTTC
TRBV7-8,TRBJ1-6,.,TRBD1,CASSLGEGGSPLHF,TGTGCCAGCAGCTTAGGGGAAGGGGGCTCACCCCTCCACTTT
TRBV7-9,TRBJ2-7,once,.,CASSLAGNYEQYF,TGTGCCAGCAGCTTAGCTGGGAACTACGAGCAGTACTTC
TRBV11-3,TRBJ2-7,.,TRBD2,CASSFTSATLYF,TGTGCCAGCAGCTTCACTAGCGCCACCCTGTACTTC
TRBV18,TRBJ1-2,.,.,CASSPGTVPANYGYTF,TGTGCCAGCTCACCAGGCACCGTTCCTGCTAACTATGGCTACACCTTC
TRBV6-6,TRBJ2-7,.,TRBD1,CASSRDREYEQYF,TGTGCCAGCTCAAGGGACAGGGAGTACGAGCAGTACTTC
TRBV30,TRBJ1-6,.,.,CAWRDYLNSPLHF,TGTGCCTGGAGGGACTATTTGAATTCACCCCTCCACTTT
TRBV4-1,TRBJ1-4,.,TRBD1,CASSPTGQVWEKLFF,TGCGCCAGCAGCCCGACAGGGCAGGTCTGGGAAAAACTGTTTTTT
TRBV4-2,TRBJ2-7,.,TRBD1,CASSQASGQGSYEQYF,TGTGCCAGCAGCCAAGCTTCGGGACAGGGCTCCTACGAGCAGTACTTC